The entry below gives a single T cell receptor (beta chain) sequence along with its context. This sample was included in a study of T cells expressing NK-cell markers. TCRdb reprocessed the 5' RACE reads, keeping one entry per CDR3 protein, no DNA. Here the sample table reports 350,000 to 450,000 distinct CDR3 sequences. The CDR3 runs to 15 residues. Germline loops: CDR1 LGHNA, CDR2 YNFKEQ. The V call is TRBV4-2, the J call TRBJ2-5; TCRdb proposes TRBD1, but this gene call is untestable without DNA. The TCR comes from a man aged 18-75 years in good health. The source material was blood T cells: a sorted CD56 or NKG2C T cell subset, CD4+ or CD8+ T cells, or bulk PBMC T cells (not recorded which). CDR3 sequence reads: CASSQGTTAGETQYF.